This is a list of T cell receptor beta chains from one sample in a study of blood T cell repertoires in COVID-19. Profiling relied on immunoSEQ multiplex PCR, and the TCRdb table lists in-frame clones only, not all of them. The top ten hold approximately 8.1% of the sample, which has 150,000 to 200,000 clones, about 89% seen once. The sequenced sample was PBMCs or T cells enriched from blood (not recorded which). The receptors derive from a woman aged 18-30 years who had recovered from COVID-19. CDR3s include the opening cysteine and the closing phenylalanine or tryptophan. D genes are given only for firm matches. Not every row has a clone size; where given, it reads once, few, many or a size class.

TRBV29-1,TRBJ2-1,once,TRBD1,TGCAGCGCCCTAGGTCAGGGGGCCACCTACAATGAGCAGTTCTTC,CSALGQGATYNEQFF
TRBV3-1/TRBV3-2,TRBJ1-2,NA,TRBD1,TGTGCCAGCAGCCAGGAGGGACAGTATGGCTACACCTTC,CASSQEGQYGYTF
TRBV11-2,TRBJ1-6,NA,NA,TGTGCCAGCAGCTCGTCCGGGACATTAAATTCACCCCTCCACTTT,CASSSSGTLNSPLHF
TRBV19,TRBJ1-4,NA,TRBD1,TGTGCCAGTAGTATAGGCCCAGGGGGCGCGGAAAAACTGTTTTTT,CASSIGPGGAEKLFF
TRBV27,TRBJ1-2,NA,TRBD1,TGTGCCAGCAGTTTGGGGACAGGCCACTATGGCTACACCTTC,CASSLGTGHYGYTF
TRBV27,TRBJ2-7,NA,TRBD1,TGTGCCAGCAGCTTAGCGACAGGGGACGAGCAGTACTTC,CASSLATGDEQYF
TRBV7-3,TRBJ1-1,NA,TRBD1,TGTGCCAGCAGCACGGACAGGGACACTGAAGCTTTCTTT,CASSTDRDTEAFF
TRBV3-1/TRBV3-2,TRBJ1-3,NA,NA,TGTGCCAGCAGCCACGACGGGGGGCTCAATCGCCCTGGAAACACCATATATTTT,CASSHDGGLNRPGNTIYF
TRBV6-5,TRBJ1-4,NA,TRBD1,TGTGCCAGCAGCGCTGGGACAGATAATGAAAAACTGTTTTTT,CASSAGTDNEKLFF
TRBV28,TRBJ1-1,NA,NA,TGTGCCAGCAGTTACGGGATAGCTGAAGCTTTCTTT,CASSYGIAEAFF
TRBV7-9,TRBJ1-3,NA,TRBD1,TGTGCCAGCAGCCGAGGACAGGGGGCTGATGGAAACACCATATATTTT,CASSRGQGADGNTIYF
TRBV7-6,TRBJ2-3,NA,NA,TGTGCCAGCAGCTTAGCGGGCACCCCAGATACGCAGTATTTT,CASSLAGTPDTQYF
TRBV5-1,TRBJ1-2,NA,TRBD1,TGCGCCAGCAGCTTGGAAGCAGGGGGTGGCTACACCTTC,CASSLEAGGGYTF
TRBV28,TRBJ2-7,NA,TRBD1,TGTGCCAGCAGGGCGACAGGGGAAACTACTTTC,CASRATGETTF
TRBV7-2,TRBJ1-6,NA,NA,TGTGCCAGCAGCCCCGGGACAATCAATTCACCCCTCCACTTT,CASSPGTINSPLHF
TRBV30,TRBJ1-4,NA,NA,TGTGCCTGGAGTTATAGCGCAACTAATGAAAAACTGTTTTTT,CAWSYSATNEKLFF
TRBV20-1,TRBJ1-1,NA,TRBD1,TGCAGTGCTTGTGACAGGGCGAACACTGAAGCTTTCTTT,CSACDRANTEAFF
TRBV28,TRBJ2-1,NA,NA,TGTGCCAGCAGTTTCCTGAGCTCCTACAATGAGCAGTTCTTC,CASSFLSSYNEQFF
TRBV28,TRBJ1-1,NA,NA,TGTGCCAGCAGCTCCAACAGGGCCCGAGAAGCTTTCTTT,CASSSNRAREAFF
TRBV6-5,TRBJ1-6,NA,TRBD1,TGTGCCAGCAGTTTAGGGGGACAGGGCGGTTCACCCCTCCACTTT,CASSLGGQGGSPLHF
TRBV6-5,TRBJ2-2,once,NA,TGTGCCAGCAGATTTGGACAGTCCACCGGGGAGCTGTTTTTT,CASRFGQSTGELFF
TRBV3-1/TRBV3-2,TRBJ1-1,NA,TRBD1,TGTGCCAGCAGCTATACAACGACAGGGGGAACTGAAGCTTTCTTT,CASSYTTTGGTEAFF
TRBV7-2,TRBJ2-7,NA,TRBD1,TGTGCCAGCAGCACATCTATGAGCGACAGGGGCGAGCAGTACTTC,CASSTSMSDRGEQYF
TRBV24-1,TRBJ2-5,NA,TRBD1,TGTGCCACCAGGGGGACAGTCCAAGAGACCCAGTACTTC,CATRGTVQETQYF
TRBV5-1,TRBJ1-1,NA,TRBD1,TGCGCCAGCCAGGGGGATGGGACTGAAGCTTTCTTT,CASQGDGTEAFF
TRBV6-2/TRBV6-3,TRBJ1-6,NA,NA,TGTGCCAGCAGTTACCCCAAAACAGGCAATTCACCCCTCCACTTT,CASSYPKTGNSPLHF
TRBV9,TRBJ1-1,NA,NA,TGTGCCAGCAGCGTAGCGGGGGAGGGGTTGACTGAAGCTTTCTTT,CASSVAGEGLTEAFF
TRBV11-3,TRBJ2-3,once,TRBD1,TGTGCCAGCGGGGGGACAGGGACAGATACGCAGTATTTT,CASGGTGTDTQYF
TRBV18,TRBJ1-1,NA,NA,TGTGCCAGCTCAGACGGGGGAAACACTGAAGCTTTCTTT,CASSDGGNTEAFF
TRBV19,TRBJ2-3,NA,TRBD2,TGTGCCAGTAGTATCTGGCGGGGGAGCACAGATACGCAGTATTTT,CASSIWRGSTDTQYF